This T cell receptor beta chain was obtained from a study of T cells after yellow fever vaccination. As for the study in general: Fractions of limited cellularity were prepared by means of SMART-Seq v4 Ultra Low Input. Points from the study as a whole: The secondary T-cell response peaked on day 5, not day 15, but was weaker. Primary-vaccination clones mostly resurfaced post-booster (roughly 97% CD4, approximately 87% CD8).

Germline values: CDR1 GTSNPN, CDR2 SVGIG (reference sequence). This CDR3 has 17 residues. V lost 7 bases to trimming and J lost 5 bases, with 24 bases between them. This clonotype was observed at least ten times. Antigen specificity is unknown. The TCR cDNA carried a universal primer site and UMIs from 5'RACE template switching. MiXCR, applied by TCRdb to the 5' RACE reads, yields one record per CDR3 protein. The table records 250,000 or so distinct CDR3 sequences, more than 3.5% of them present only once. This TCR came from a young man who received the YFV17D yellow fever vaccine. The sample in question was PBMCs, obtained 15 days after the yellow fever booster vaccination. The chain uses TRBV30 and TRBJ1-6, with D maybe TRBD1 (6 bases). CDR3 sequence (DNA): TGTGCCTCCGTTGGATTAACAGGGTATAGGAATAATTCACCCCTCCACTTT. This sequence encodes CASVGLTGYRNNSPLHF. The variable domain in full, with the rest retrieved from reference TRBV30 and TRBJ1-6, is SQTIHQWPATLVQPVGSPLSLECTVEGTSNPNLYWYRQAAGRGLQLLFYSVGIGQISSEVPQNLSASRPQDRQFILSSKKLLLSDSGFYLCASVGLTGYRNNSPLHFGNGTRLTVT.